Following are 16 T cell receptor beta chains from one sample sequenced in a study of human T cells and chemical hapten exposure. The authors' total RNA extraction used unfractionated whole blood. TCRdb fed the 5' RACE reads into MiXCR, producing one record per CDR3 protein. The top ten hold around 2.3% of the sample, which has 81,000 or so distinct CDR3 sequences, about 8.4% seen once. Receptors originate from a male donor in good health.

This clonotype has ten or more counts. V gene TRBV20-1 combines with J gene TRBJ2-1; no definite D call. This CDR3 has 10 amino acids. The V end was cut by 4 bases, the J end by 6 bases, with 4 bases between. In germline, CDR1 is DFQATT, CDR2 SNEGSKA (reference sequence). This CDR3 is CSAIGNEQFF. Written as DNA, the CDR3 is TGCAGTGCTATTGGCAATGAGCAGTTCTTC.

The V call is TRBV20-1, the J call TRBJ1-2, with 11 nucleotides matching TRBD1. This CDR3 spans 14 amino acids. The germline gives CDR1 DFQATT, CDR2 SNEGSKA (reference sequence). Germline trimming cut 1 base from V and 5 bases from J; bases unmatched to any gene: 3. This CDR3 is CSARVDRGQYGYTF. CDR3 in DNA: TGCAGTGCTAGAGTGGACAGGGGGCAATATGGCTACACCTTC.

The chain joins TRBV4-3 to TRBJ1-5; TRBD1 agrees at 7 bases. The germline CDR1 and CDR2 sequences are LGHNA and YSLEER. This CDR3 comprises 14 residues. V lost 4 bases and J lost 4; bases outside the gene matches: 4. This CDR3 reads CASSRDSGNQPQHF. The CDR3 DNA is TGCGCCAGCAGCCGGGACAGCGGAAATCAGCCCCAGCATTTT.

The table lists this clonotype with a few counts. V usage is TRBV7-9 and J usage is TRBJ2-1; TRBD1 or TRBD2 may be the D gene (5 bases each). Germline assignment: CDR1 SEHNR and CDR2 FQNEAQ (reference sequence). The CDR3 runs 15 residues. V was trimmed by 4 bases and J by 5 bases, leaving 15 bases between them. Here the CDR3 DNA reads TGTGCCAGCAGCTCGTCCCAGGGAGCTAACAATGAGCAGTTCTTC. Translating gives CASSSSQGANNEQFF. Based on the CDR3 plus reference TRBV7-9 and TRBJ2-1, the full variable domain is DTGVSQNPRHKITKRGQNVTFRCDPISEHNRLYWYRQTLGQGPEFLTYFQNEAQLEKSRLLSDRFSAERPKGSFSTLEIQRTEQGDSAMYLCASSSSQGANNEQFFGPGTRLTVL.

CDR3 loop: CASSLGPSYGYTF. For the CDR3, the DNA is TGTGCCAGCAGTTTGGGACCGAGCTATGGCTACACCTTC. V gene TRBV13 combines with J gene TRBJ1-2, with D maybe TRBD1 (5 bases). CDR1 PRHDT and CDR2 FYEKMQ come from the germline V gene (reference sequence). Trimming took 6 bases from V and 4 from J, leaving 12 bases between them. This CDR3 region has 13 residues.

This clonotype was observed many times. V usage is TRBV7-2 and J usage is TRBJ2-7; D gene ambiguous. V was pared by 1 base and J by 0 bases, with 13 bases between. The CDR3 extends over 16 amino acids. Per germline, CDR1 SGHTA and CDR2 FQGNSA. The CDR3 reads CASSLVDKYNSYEQYF. Here the CDR3 DNA reads TGTGCCAGCAGCTTAGTAGACAAATACAACTCCTACGAGCAGTACTTC.

This clonotype appeared many times. The rearrangement joins TRBV12-3 or TRBV12-4 to TRBJ2-3; the D gene could be TRBD1 or TRBD2 (5 bases each). The CDR3 has 15 amino acids. V lost 5 bases to trimming and J lost 5 bases, with 17 bases between them. The CDR3 coding sequence is TGTGCCAGCAGTCCGCCATCCGGGACCCGAGATACGCAGTATTTT. It specifies CASSPPSGTRDTQYF.

The chain has TRBV11-2 and TRBJ2-6; no clear D. V gave up 3 bases and J gave up 0 bases, with 9 bases separating them. Germline V gene sequence: CDR1 SGHAT, CDR2 FQNNGV. The CDR3 is made up of 16 amino acids. CDR3 DNA: TGTGCCAGCAGCTTTATAGCTATCTCTGGGGCCAACGTCCTGACTTTC. This gives the protein CASSFIAISGANVLTF.

This clonotype was seen at least ten times. V is TRBV24-1 and J is TRBJ2-5; D possibly corresponds to TRBD1 (5 bases). The CDR3 is 13 residues long. The ends were cut back, 4 bases at V and 1 base at J, with 6 bases in the middle. Germline V gene data show CDR1 as KGHDR and CDR2 as SFDVKD. The CDR3 bases are TGTGCCACCAGTGAAGACAGCCAAGAGACCCAGTACTTC. Translation gives CATSEDSQETQYF.

J is TRBJ1-2 and V is TRBV7-2, with D perhaps matching TRBD1 (5 bases). CDR1 and CDR2 from the germline V gene are SGHTA and FQGNSA. Trimming left V 6 bases short and J 8 bases short, with 16 bases between. CDR3 length: 13 residues. The CDR3 spells CASRPREAAGYTF. In DNA form, the CDR3 reads TGTGCCAGCAGGCCCAGGGAAGCGGCCGGCTACACCTTC.

This clonotype showed up many times. The V call is TRBV7-9, the J call TRBJ1-1; a possible D gene is TRBD1 (5 bases). V lost 5 bases and J 1 base, leaving 8 bases between the germline ends. The V gene's germline CDR1 is SEHNR and CDR2 FQNEAQ (reference sequence). This CDR3 comprises 13 residues. The CDR3 reads CASSAQENTEAFF. The CDR3 region has the DNA TGTGCCAGCAGCGCACAGGAGAACACTGAAGCTTTCTTT. The full variable domain, completed using reference TRBV7-9 and TRBJ1-1, is DTGVSQNPRHKITKRGQNVTFRCDPISEHNRLYWYRQTLGQGPEFLTYFQNEAQLEKSRLLSDRFSAERPKGSFSTLEIQRTEQGDSAMYLCASSAQENTEAFFGQGTRLTVV.

This clonotype occurred a few times. CDR3 in DNA: TGCGCCAGCAGCCCCGGGACTAGCGGGAGAGCAGATACGCAGTATTTT. This gives the protein CASSPGTSGRADTQYF. This sequence joins TRBV5-1 and TRBJ2-3; 14 nucleotides agree with TRBD2. The CDR3 runs 16 residues. Germline trimming cut 4 bases from V and 4 bases from J; bases unmatched to any gene: 5. The germline V gene has CDR1 SGHRS and CDR2 YFSETQ. Full variable domain (missing parts from reference TRBV5-1 and TRBJ2-3): KAGVTQTPRYLIKTRGQQVTLSCSPISGHRSVSWYQQTPGQGLQFLFEYFSETQRNKGNFPGRFSGRQFSNSRSEMNVSTLELGDSALYLCASSPGTSGRADTQYFGPGTRLTVL.

The chain combines TRBV2 with TRBJ2-1; TRBD2 matches at 13 bases. Trimming cost V 5 bases and J 0 bases; bases outside gene matches: 4. CDR1 SNHLY and CDR2 FYNNEI come from the germline V gene. CDR3 size: 17 residues. CDR3 coding DNA: TGTGCCAGCAGTACCGGGACTAGCGGGAACTCCTACAATGAGCAGTTCTTC. Protein product: CASSTGTSGNSYNEQFF.

This clonotype was counted a few times. This chain joins TRBV3-1 and TRBJ2-1, with D maybe TRBD1 (6 bases). V shed 5 bases and J shed 7 bases, with 12 bases lying between them. Germline loops: CDR1 LGHDT, CDR2 YNNKEL (reference sequence). The length of the CDR3 is 13 residues. The CDR3 coding sequence is TGTGCCAGCAGCTTCGAACAGGGAAATGAGCAGTTCTTC. It codes for CASSFEQGNEQFF.

This clonotype was counted at least ten times. The chain combines TRBV29-1 with TRBJ2-5, with TRBD1 matching over 10 bases. The CDR3 contains 12 residues. Per germline, CDR1 SQVTM and CDR2 ANQGSEA. The V gene end was trimmed by 6 bases and the J gene end by 4 bases; junction bases not matched to a gene: 2. This CDR3 reads CSVTGGLETQYF. DNA of the CDR3: TGCAGCGTGACAGGGGGCTTAGAGACCCAGTACTTC.

This clonotype was detected ten times or more. The rearrangement links TRBV20-1 to TRBJ1-6; 8 nucleotides match TRBD1. The germline V gene encodes CDR1 DFQATT and CDR2 SNEGSKA (reference sequence). CDR3 size: 15 residues. V trimming: 3 bases; J trimming: 13 bases; junction bases outside the gene matches: 14. This CDR3 reads CSASPGGAGSRPLHF. As DNA, the CDR3 is TGCAGTGCTAGCCCAGGGGGCGCGGGGTCAAGGCCCCTCCACTTT.